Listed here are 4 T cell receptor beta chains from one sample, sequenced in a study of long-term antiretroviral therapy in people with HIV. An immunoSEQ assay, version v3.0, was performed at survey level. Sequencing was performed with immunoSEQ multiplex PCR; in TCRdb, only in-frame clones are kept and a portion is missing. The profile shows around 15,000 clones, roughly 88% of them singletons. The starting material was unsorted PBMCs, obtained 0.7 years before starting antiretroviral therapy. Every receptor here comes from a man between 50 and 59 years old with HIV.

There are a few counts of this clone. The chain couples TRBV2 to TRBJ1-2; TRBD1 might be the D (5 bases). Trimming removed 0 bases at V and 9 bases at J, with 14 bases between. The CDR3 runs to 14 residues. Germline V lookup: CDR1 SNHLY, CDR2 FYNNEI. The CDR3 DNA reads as TGTGCCAGCAGTGAAGCGCTCAGGGAAGACCGCTACACCTTC. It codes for CASSEALREDRYTF.

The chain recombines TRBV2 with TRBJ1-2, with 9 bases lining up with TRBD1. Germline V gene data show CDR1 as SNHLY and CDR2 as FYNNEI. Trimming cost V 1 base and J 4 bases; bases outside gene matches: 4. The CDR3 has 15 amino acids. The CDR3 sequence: CASSEEQGAGYGYTF. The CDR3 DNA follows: TGTGCCAGCAGTGAAGAACAGGGGGCTGGCTATGGCTACACCTTC.

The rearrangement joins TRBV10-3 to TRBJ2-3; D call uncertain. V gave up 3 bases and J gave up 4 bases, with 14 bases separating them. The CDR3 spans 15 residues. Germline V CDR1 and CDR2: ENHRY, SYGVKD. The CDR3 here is CAISDITLKADTQYF. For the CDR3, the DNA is TGTGCCATCAGTGACATTACCCTTAAGGCAGATACGCAGTATTTT.

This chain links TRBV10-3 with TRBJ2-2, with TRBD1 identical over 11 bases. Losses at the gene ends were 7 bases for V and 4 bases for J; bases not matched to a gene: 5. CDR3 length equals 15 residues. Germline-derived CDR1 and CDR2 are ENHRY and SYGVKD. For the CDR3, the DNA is TGTGCCATCAAAGCCGGGACAGGGGGCACCGGGGAGCTGTTTTTT. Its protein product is CAIKAGTGGTGELFF.